The sequence of this TCR beta chain was determined in a study of blood T cell repertoires in COVID-19. Study overall: The study drew acute and convalescent COVID-19 samples from the United States, Italy and Spain. Sources were T cells, B-cell-depleted T cells, or PBMCs; the material itself was cDNA or gDNA.

Original processing methods: From reference gene primer amplification, estimates of nucleated cell counts were derived. The repertoire was sequenced with immunoSEQ multiplex PCR; TCRdb's copy has only in-frame clones and lacks some. The D gene and trimming were derived from the DNA, and the V and J assignments and clone size from that table. The data contain 120,000 or so clones, around 82% of them seen just once; the ten biggest clones take up around 10%. Germline V gives CDR1 MNHEY, CDR2 SVGAGI. CDR3 size: 15 residues. Trimming shortened V by 4 bases and J by 3 bases, and 12 bases separated the two germline ends.

Material for sequencing was peripheral blood. This chain uses TRBV6-5 with TRBJ2-2; D may be TRBD1 (6 bases). The TCR originated in a human donor in a cohort sampled during active COVID-19. The CDR3 region is CASSFRTADTGELFF. The CDR3 DNA reads TGTGCCAGCAGTTTTAGGACAGCTGACACCGGGGAGCTGTTTTTT.